This is a list of T cell receptor beta chains from one sample in a study of CD8 T cells in ankylosing spondylitis. MiXCR was run by TCRdb on the 5' RACE reads, yielding one entry per CDR3 protein. The repertoire holds around 250,000 distinct CDR3 sequences, with 15% to 20% as singletons. The specimen was blood, either unsorted or a sorted T cell fraction (not recorded which). These receptor sequences come from a male donor with ankylosing spondylitis or in good health (not recorded which). CDR3s include the opening cysteine and the closing phenylalanine or tryptophan. A D gene is named only where the DNA matches it firmly. Clone size appears in some rows only: once, few, many, or a class for an expanded clone.

TRBV27	TRBJ2-7	-	-	TGTGCCAGCAGTTCTTCAGGCAGGGGTTACGAGCAGTACTTC	CASSSSGRGYEQYF
TRBV12-3/TRBV12-4	TRBJ2-7	-	-	TGTGCCAGCAAGGGTGGCAGGAACTACGAGCAGTACTTC	CASKGGRNYEQYF
TRBV4-1	TRBJ1-5	TRBD1	many	TGCGCCAGCAGCCAGTTACCGGGACAGGACCATCAGCCCCAGCATTTT	CASSQLPGQDHQPQHF
TRBV5-5	TRBJ2-5	-	many	TGTGCCAGCAGCTTGGATGGGTGGTGGGAGACCCAGTACTTC	CASSLDGWWETQYF
TRBV4-1	TRBJ2-3	TRBD2	many	TGCGCCAGCAGCTATCGGGCGGGAGGTGTCACAGATACGCAGTATTTT	CASSYRAGGVTDTQYF
TRBV7-9	TRBJ2-2	TRBD2	many	TGTGCCAGCAGCTCAAGTGTTGGCGGGAGGGCCCCCGGGGAGCTGTTTTTT	CASSSSVGGRAPGELFF
TRBV5-1	TRBJ2-7	-	-	TGCGCCAGCAGCTTAAAAGTTTCCTACGAGCAGTACTTC	CASSLKVSYEQYF
TRBV11-2	TRBJ2-7	-	many	TGTGCCAGCAGACAGGACGTTGAGACTCCCTACGAGCAGTACTTC	CASRQDVETPYEQYF
TRBV28	TRBJ2-7	-	few	TGTGCCAGCACCGCCGACTTTTCCTACGAGCAGTACTTC	CASTADFSYEQYF
TRBV13	TRBJ2-7	-	many	TGTGCCAGCAGCTTAGGGCTCGGCGAGCAGTACTTC	CASSLGLGEQYF
TRBV6-1	TRBJ2-2	-	-	TGTGCCAGCAGTCCCCCGGCGCTAGCCCCCGGGGAGCTGTTTTTT	CASSPPALAPGELFF
TRBV11-2	TRBJ1-5	-	few	TGTGCCAGCAGCTTAGAGGATTGGGAGGTTTATCAGCCCCAGCATTTT	CASSLEDWEVYQPQHF
TRBV16	TRBJ1-5	-	few	TGTGCCAGCAGCCAATCAAATCAGCCCCAGCATTTT	CASSQSNQPQHF
TRBV4-2	TRBJ1-3	-	-	TGTGCCAGCAGCCAATCTGGGGTCCACTCTGGAAACACCATATATTTT	CASSQSGVHSGNTIYF
TRBV4-1	TRBJ2-7	-	-	TGCGCCAGCAGCAAAAGTTGGGGTTCTCACGAGCAGTACTTC	CASSKSWGSHEQYF
TRBV7-9	TRBJ2-1	TRBD2	few	TGTGCCAGCAGCCCTCCTGGACTAGCGGGAGACAATGAGCAGTTCTTC	CASSPPGLAGDNEQFF
TRBV5-1	TRBJ1-1	-	few	TGCGCCAGCAGGCCAACGCCAGGGAGTATGAACACTGAAGCTTTCTTT	CASRPTPGSMNTEAFF
TRBV28	TRBJ2-7	-	-	TGTGCCAGCAGTACAGAGCGGAAGCAGTACTTC	CASSTERKQYF
TRBV27	TRBJ2-3	TRBD2	-	TGTGCCAGCACCAAACTAACGGCGGGAGGAACAGATACGCAGTATTTT	CASTKLTAGGTDTQYF
TRBV7-6	TRBJ2-1	-	few	TGTGCCAGCAGCTTAGAACTAGAGAGCTCCTACAATGAGCAGTTCTTC	CASSLELESSYNEQFF
TRBV27	TRBJ2-7	-	few	TGTGCCAGCAGTCCGAGGGCCGCCTACGAGCAGTACTTC	CASSPRAAYEQYF
TRBV4-3	TRBJ1-1	TRBD1	many	TGCGCCAGCAGTCGGACAGGGGGGGGGACTGAAGCTTTCTTT	CASSRTGGGTEAFF
TRBV7-8	TRBJ1-1	-	few	TGTGCCAGCAGCTTACGGGGGCGTACTGAAGCTTTCTTT	CASSLRGRTEAFF
TRBV29-1	TRBJ2-7	-	-	TGCAGCGCCCTCGGACAAACCTACGAGCAGTACTTC	CSALGQTYEQYF
TRBV7-8	TRBJ2-1	TRBD2	-	TGTGCCAGCAGCTTAGGGTTAGCGGGGTTCCACAATGAGCAGTTCTTC	CASSLGLAGFHNEQFF
TRBV11-2	TRBJ2-5	-	few	TGTGCCAGCAGCCCAGACCCGACGGAGATCAGGGAGACCCAGTACTTC	CASSPDPTEIRETQYF
TRBV20-1	TRBJ2-3	TRBD2	few	TGCAGTGCTAGGGGACTAGCGTTGAACCCGGATACGCAGTATTTT	CSARGLALNPDTQYF
TRBV7-8	TRBJ1-2	-	-	TGTGCCAGCAGCGCGGGACCAGGACACGGGGCCTATGGCTACACCTTC	CASSAGPGHGAYGYTF
TRBV28	TRBJ1-1	TRBD1	few	TGTGCCAGCAGTTTGGGGACAGGGGGTGGCACTGAAGCTTTCTTT	CASSLGTGGGTEAFF
TRBV7-2	TRBJ2-1	TRBD2	-	TGTGCCAGCAGCTTATTATCTAGCGGTCATTACAATGAGCAGTTCTTC	CASSLLSSGHYNEQFF
TRBV7-8	TRBJ2-3	-	many	TGTGCCAGCACCGCGTTCACAGATACGCAGTATTTT	CASTAFTDTQYF
TRBV29-1	TRBJ2-5	-	-	TGCAGCGTCGTACAGGTCTTCTGGGAGACCCAGTACTTC	CSVVQVFWETQYF
TRBV25-1	TRBJ2-7	TRBD1	few	TGTGCCAGCCGGCCGGGACAGGGGCACGGGCGGTACTTC	CASRPGQGHGRYF
TRBV4-1	TRBJ2-3	-	few	TGCGCCAGCAGCCAAGAGGGACGGGATACGCAGTATTTT	CASSQEGRDTQYF
TRBV6-5	TRBJ1-5	-	-	TGTGCCAGCAGTTACTCTCCAGGTGATAGCAATCAGCCCCAGCATTTT	CASSYSPGDSNQPQHF
TRBV7-9	TRBJ2-5	-	-	TGTGCCAGCAGCTTAGTGCGGGATGTGGAGACCCAGTACTTC	CASSLVRDVETQYF
TRBV29-1	TRBJ2-2	-	many	TGCAGCGTCCGGGCGCCGGACACCGGGGAGCTGTTTTTT	CSVRAPDTGELFF
TRBV10-2	TRBJ2-7	TRBD2	-	TGCGCCAGCAGTGTCATCCCGGGACTAGCGGAGGGGTACGAGCAGTACTTC	CASSVIPGLAEGYEQYF
TRBV4-2	TRBJ2-7	-	few	TGTGCCAGCAGCCAATATTGGCAGGGTGGCTCCTACGAGCAGTACTTC	CASSQYWQGGSYEQYF
TRBV6-2/TRBV6-3	TRBJ2-3	TRBD1	-	TGTGCCAGCAGTTACGACAGGGATGAGACAGATACGCAGTATTTT	CASSYDRDETDTQYF
TRBV29-1	TRBJ1-1	TRBD1	many	TGCAGCGTTGACAGGGGGCTCGGAGCTTTCTTT	CSVDRGLGAFF
TRBV20-1	TRBJ1-3	-	few	TGCAGTGCCAGGACGCCAAGCTCAGGAAACACCATATATTTT	CSARTPSSGNTIYF
TRBV25-1	TRBJ2-1	-	-	TGTGCCAGCAGTGAACTGGGACGAGGTGAGCAGTTCTTC	CASSELGRGEQFF
TRBV28	TRBJ1-5	-	-	TGTGCCAGCATTAGAGCAATATATAGCAATCAGCCCCAGCATTTT	CASIRAIYSNQPQHF
TRBV27	TRBJ1-2	-	-	TGTGCCAGCAGTTTCGGCCCAGGCCGGGGCTATGGCTACACCTTC	CASSFGPGRGYGYTF
TRBV2	TRBJ2-3	-	-	TGTGCCAGCAGTGAATTGTTGGCAGAGAACCTAGATACGCAGTATTTT	CASSELLAENLDTQYF